The rows below give T cell receptor beta chains drawn from one sample of a study of T cells in Graves' hyperthyroidism and ophthalmopathy. From the multiplex PCR reads, TCRdb called clonotypes with MiXCR, one entry per CDR3 protein. The sample yields approximately 490,000 distinct CDR3 sequences, approximately 23% seen once. Sequencing was done on a sample of blood. These receptors originate from a woman aged 70-85 years with Graves' ophthalmopathy. The CDR3 runs from the conserved cysteine through the conserved F or W. D genes are given only for firm matches. The size field is filled for only some rows; it gives once, few, many or a size class.

abundance	v_gene	j_gene	len	d_gene	CDR3nt	CDR3aa
few	TRBV12-3/TRBV12-4	TRBJ2-7	16	-	TGTGCCAGCAGTTTCCTTGCGGGAGACAGGGTCTACGAGCAGTACTTC	CASSFLAGDRVYEQYF
many	TRBV30	TRBJ2-1	13	TRBD1	TGTGCCTGGAGTCGGGACAGGGCGAATGAGCAGTTCTTC	CAWSRDRANEQFF
few	TRBV3-1	TRBJ1-1	16	-	TGTGCCAGCAGCCAAGATTCCGGGCCTTTTCGCACTGAAGCTTTCTTT	CASSQDSGPFRTEAFF
-	TRBV12-5	TRBJ2-7	15	TRBD1	TGTGCTAGTGGTTTGTCCCGGACAGGGGGCTACGAGCAGTACTTC	CASGLSRTGGYEQYF
many	TRBV20-1	TRBJ1-1	10	-	TGCAGTGCTAGGTACGGGGGAGCTTTCTTT	CSARYGGAFF
few	TRBV20-1	TRBJ2-1	16	TRBD2	TGCAGCGTTACTAGCGGGAGGGCCGAGGGTTACAATGAGCAGTTCTTC	CSVTSGRAEGYNEQFF
few	TRBV30	TRBJ2-1	16	-	TGTGCCTGGAGTGTACCCAATCCGAACTCCTACAATGAGCAGTTCTTC	CAWSVPNPNSYNEQFF
few	TRBV12-3/TRBV12-4	TRBJ2-7	14	TRBD2	TGTGCGACACAAAGCGGCGGGGGTCCCTACGAGCAGTACTTC	CATQSGGGPYEQYF
many	TRBV6-5	TRBJ1-1	15	-	TGTGCCAGCAGTTACGACACAGGGCTGAACACTGAAGCTTTCTTT	CASSYDTGLNTEAFF
few	TRBV19	TRBJ1-2	14	-	TGTGCCAGTAGTCCTTCCGGGACACGCTATGGCTACACCTTC	CASSPSGTRYGYTF
-	TRBV7-7	TRBJ1-2	15	-	TGTGCTAGCAGCTTTCGACGGGACACCACATATGGCTACACCTTC	CASSFRRDTTYGYTF
-	TRBV10-3	TRBJ2-5	13	-	TGTGCCATCAGTCCAGGGGGGGAGGAGACCCAGTACTTC	CAISPGGEETQYF
few	TRBV6-6	TRBJ2-1	14	TRBD2	TGTGCCAGCAGTTACTCGCTAGCGGGCAATGAGCAGTTCTTC	CASSYSLAGNEQFF
-	TRBV5-1	TRBJ2-7	14	-	TGCGCCAGCAGCTTGGAGGAGGGGCCCTACGAGCAGTACTTC	CASSLEEGPYEQYF
-	TRBV20-1	TRBJ1-4	12	-	TGCAGTGCTCTGATGTCGGGTGAAAAACTGTTTTTT	CSALMSGEKLFF
-	TRBV6-1	TRBJ2-4	16	TRBD1	TGTGCCAGCAGCAACATCAGGGGGCTGGGCAAAAACATTCAGTACTTC	CASSNIRGLGKNIQYF
-	TRBV11-2	TRBJ2-3	18	TRBD2	TGTGCCAGCACCCAATTCTTGAGCGGGAGTATGGTAACAGATACGCAGTATTTT	CASTQFLSGSMVTDTQYF
-	TRBV5-6	TRBJ2-1	11	-	TGTGCCAGCAGGGTCAACAATGAGCAGTTCTTC	CASRVNNEQFF
-	TRBV7-2	TRBJ2-1	15	-	TGTGCCAGCAGCTTGCCGGGGGTTACCTGCAATGAGCAGTTCTTC	CASSLPGVTCNEQFF
few	TRBV20-1	TRBJ1-1	13	-	TGCAGTGCTAGAGCCTCATTGAACACTGAAGCTTTCTTT	CSARASLNTEAFF
few	TRBV5-1	TRBJ2-7	13	-	TGCGCCAGCAGCTTGGGAGAGGACAGACTGCGGTACTTC	CASSLGEDRLRYF
-	TRBV15	TRBJ1-2	12	-	TGTGCCACCAGCAGTCGGTCCTATGGCTACACCTTC	CATSSRSYGYTF
-	TRBV28	TRBJ1-4	14	-	TGTGCCAGCAGTTCGGGGTCTCTTCGTGAAAAACTGTTTTTT	CASSSGSLREKLFF
few	TRBV5-1	TRBJ2-3	16	TRBD2	TGCGCCAGCAGCGCCCGCGGGAGGCGATCCACAGATACGCAGTATTTT	CASSARGRRSTDTQYF
few	TRBV7-9	TRBJ2-5	15	-	TGTGCCAGCAGTACAAACGGGATTGGGGGAGAGACCCAGTACTTC	CASSTNGIGGETQYF